The 24 T cell receptor beta chains below were found in one sample sequenced in a study of blood T cell repertoires in COVID-19. Libraries were prepared by immunoSEQ multiplex PCR; TCRdb keeps only in-frame clonotypes and omits some of them. The profile covers approximately 200,000 clones, with around 88% appearing a single time and approximately 4.8% taken by the ten largest. Source material: PBMCs or T cells enriched from blood (not recorded which). The receptors originated from a woman in her 30s who had been exposed to COVID-19.

Worth noting for this clone: The same CDR3 arises from other DNA sequences in this sample as well. CDR3 DNA sequence: TGTGCCAGCAGTGAGGGGCAGACTCTTAACTATGGCTACACCTTC. It translates to CASSEGQTLNYGYTF. This chain uses TRBV6-1 with TRBJ1-2, with D maybe TRBD1 (5 bases). CDR1 and CDR2 from the germline V gene are MNHNS and SASEGT. V was cut by 3 bases and J by 1 base, with 12 bases left in between. This CDR3 region has 15 residues.

CDR3 sequence reads: CASSPGQGSSYEQYF. The CDR3 coding sequence is TGTGCCAGCAGCCCCGGACAGGGGAGCTCCTACGAGCAGTACTTC. This chain connects TRBV7-9 to TRBJ2-7; TRBD1 agrees at 9 bases. The V segment lost 5 bases and the J segment 0 bases; nucleotides outside the gene matches: 5. Germline CDR1 SEHNR, CDR2 FQNEAQ (reference sequence). The CDR3 contains 15 residues.

The V call is TRBV7-3, the J call TRBJ1-3; 9 bases map to TRBD1. The CDR3 consists of 16 residues. Losses at the gene ends were 5 bases for V and 0 bases for J; bases not matched to a gene: 5. Germline CDR1 reads SGHTA; CDR2 reads FQGTGA. CDR3 coding DNA: TGTGCCAGCAGCCCACAGGGGGCTAACTCTGGAAACACCATATATTTT. It codes for CASSPQGANSGNTIYF.

This clone has a handful of counts. The genes are TRBV19 and TRBJ1-2; no reliable D call. The ends were cut back, 6 bases at V and 2 bases at J, with 10 bases in the middle. Germline V gives CDR1 LNHDA, CDR2 SQIVND (reference sequence). The CDR3 spans 13 residues. In DNA, the CDR3 is TGTGCCAGTAGAAAAGACGGGAACTATGGCTACACCTTC. Protein: CASRKDGNYGYTF.

To note about this clone: The identical CDR3 is also encoded by other nucleotide sequences in the sample. The V and J genes are TRBV18 and TRBJ2-5; D remains ambiguous. This CDR3 is built from 13 residues. V gave up 3 bases and J gave up 1 base, with 6 bases separating them. Germline V gene sequence: CDR1 KGHSH, CDR2 LQKENI. CDR3 sequence reads: CASSPRSQETQYF. The CDR3, as DNA: TGTGCCAGCTCACCCCGCAGCCAAGAGACCCAGTACTTC.

Only a few counts were recorded for this clone. The chain recombines TRBV24-1 with TRBJ2-5; 14 bases are shared with TRBD2. Per the germline V gene, CDR1 is KGHDR and CDR2 is SFDVKD. V trimming: 4 bases; J trimming: 4 bases; junction bases outside the gene matches: 10. This CDR3 is 18 amino acids long. The CDR3 nucleotides read TGTGCCACCAGTGACACCGGGACTAGCGGGGGTGAAGGAGAGACCCAGTACTTC. The encoded protein is CATSDTGTSGGEGETQYF.

This sequence joins TRBV6-5 and TRBJ2-3; D is ambiguous. The V gene lost 10 bases and the J gene lost 6 bases, with 14 bases spanning the gap. This CDR3 spans 12 amino acids. From germline, CDR1 is MNHEY and CDR2 SVGAGI. The CDR3 nucleotides are TGTGCCACCACCCCCGCCGGGGATACGCAGTATTTT. Its protein product is CATTPAGDTQYF.

This chain joins TRBV19 and TRBJ1-5, with D possibly being TRBD1 (5 bases). There are 17 residues in the CDR3. V gave up 6 bases and J gave up 0 bases, with 18 bases separating them. The V gene's germline CDR1 is LNHDA and CDR2 SQIVND (reference sequence). For the CDR3, the DNA is TGTGCCAGTAGCCCCAGGGCGGCAGGGTATAGCAATCAGCCCCAGCATTTT. This translates into CASSPRAAGYSNQPQHF.

The CDR3 nucleotides are TGTGCCAGCAGCAAAGAGGCTAGAAACACCGGGGAGCTGTTTTTT. It translates to CASSKEARNTGELFF. The V and J genes are TRBV21-1 and TRBJ2-2; TRBD2 reflects the table's D call only, with no check against the DNA. TRBV21-1 is an annotated pseudogene. The CDR3 extends over 15 amino acids.

The V gene is TRBV6-6, the J gene TRBJ1-1, with D tentatively TRBD1 (6 bases). Germline V gene lookup returns CDR1 MNHNY and CDR2 SVGAGI (reference sequence). The V end lost 2 bases, the J end lost 3 bases, and 10 bases lay between the germline ends. The CDR3 is 14 residues long. The CDR3 coding sequence is TGTGCCAGCAGTTACCGGGACAAGGACACTGAAGCTTTCTTT. Translation gives CASSYRDKDTEAFF.

This chain uses TRBV5-6 with TRBJ2-7; a possible D gene is TRBD1 (7 bases). V was shortened by 2 bases and J by 7 bases, with 16 bases between the two germline ends. Germline lookup yields CDR1 SGHDT and CDR2 YYEEEE. CDR3 length: 14 amino acids. CDR3 region: CASSFGTGDWEQYF. CDR3 DNA: TGTGCCAGCAGCTTTGGTACAGGGGACTGGGAGCAGTACTTC.

The chain uses TRBV19 and TRBJ2-7; 8 bases map to TRBD1. The CDR3 is made up of 15 amino acids. The ends lost 1 base at V and 1 base at J; junction bases unmatched: 3. The germline V gene has CDR1 LNHDA and CDR2 SQIVND (reference sequence). Here the CDR3 reads CASSIAGTGSYEQYF. In DNA, the CDR3 is TGTGCCAGTAGTATAGCCGGGACAGGATCCTACGAGCAGTACTTC.

The V call is TRBV7-9, the J call TRBJ1-1; D might be TRBD1 (5 bases). Germline-derived CDR1 and CDR2 are SEHNR and FQNEAQ (reference sequence). The CDR3 totals 16 residues. V shed 1 base and J shed 3 bases, with 15 bases lying between them. CDR3 DNA: TGTGCCAGCAGCTTAGGAGTGGGGACTGGGGACACTGAAGCTTTCTTT. Protein sequence: CASSLGVGTGDTEAFF.

This chain joins TRBV11-3 and TRBJ2-3, with TRBD2 matching over 9 bases. CDR3 length equals 14 residues. The germline CDR1 and CDR2 sequences are SGHNT and YENEEA. Trimming at V came to 4 bases and at J to 1 base, leaving 0 bases not matched to a gene. CDR3 DNA sequence: TGTGCCAGCAGCTCTAGCGGGGGCACAGATACGCAGTATTTT. This gives the protein CASSSSGGTDTQYF.

The gene calls are TRBV2 and TRBJ2-1; 8 nucleotides line up with TRBD1. This CDR3 is 12 amino acids long. V gave up 7 bases and J gave up 7 bases; unmatched junction bases: 3. Per the germline V gene, CDR1 is SNHLY and CDR2 is FYNNEI. CDR3 nucleotides: TGTGCCAGCACCCGGACAGGGAATGAGCAGTTCTTC. Its protein is CASTRTGNEQFF.

The chain has TRBV29-1 and TRBJ1-1; D unclear. Trimming shortened V by 1 base and J by 11 bases, and 11 bases separated the two germline ends. Germline CDR1 SQVTM, CDR2 ANQGSEA. The CDR3 length is 11 residues. CDR3: CSVEVEQWAFF. The DNA for the CDR3 is TGCAGCGTTGAAGTGGAGCAATGGGCTTTCTTT.

Written as DNA, the CDR3 is TGTGCCAGCAGTACCCTGACAGGGGTCGGCTATGGCTACACCTTC. It encodes CASSTLTGVGYGYTF. The rearrangement links TRBV27 to TRBJ1-2; 8 nucleotides align to TRBD1. Germline V gene lookup returns CDR1 MNHEY and CDR2 SMNVEV (reference sequence). CDR3 size: 15 residues. The J segment lost 4 bases and the V segment lost 5 bases, leaving 9 bases of the junction unmatched.

This chain uses TRBV12-3 or TRBV12-4 with TRBJ2-1; D is unresolved. This CDR3 is 12 amino acids long. Trimming cost V 6 bases and J 4 bases, with 7 bases left between them. The CDR3, as DNA: TGTGCCAGCAGCAGATCTTACAATGAGCAGTTCTTC. Translating gives CASSRSYNEQFF.

The chain employs TRBV24-1 and TRBJ2-2, with a possible D match to TRBD1 (5 bases). Germline CDR1 KGHDR, CDR2 SFDVKD. The CDR3 consists of 17 residues. Trimming cost V 3 bases and J 6 bases, with 19 bases left between them. CDR3 bases: TGTGCCACCAGTGATACGAGGACATCGGGCGACGCCGGGGAGCTGTTTTTT. As protein: CATSDTRTSGDAGELFF.

V gene TRBV9 combines with J gene TRBJ2-3, with TRBD2 matching 13 bases. Germline assignment: CDR1 SGDLS and CDR2 YYNGEE. The ends lost 0 bases at V and 2 bases at J; junction bases unmatched: 6. The CDR3 runs to 18 residues. CDR3 region: CASSVGATSGGTTDTQYF. The CDR3 DNA reads as TGTGCCAGCAGCGTAGGGGCGACTAGCGGGGGGACCACAGATACGCAGTATTTT.

DNA for the CDR3: TGTGCCAGCAGCTTAGGGGTTGCGGGACAGGGCTACGAGCAGTACTTC. Residues: CASSLGVAGQGYEQYF. V usage is TRBV11-2 and J usage is TRBJ2-7; 9 nucleotides align to TRBD1. Unmatched junction bases numbered 7, after V lost 1 base and J lost 3 bases. This CDR3 spans 16 amino acids. The germline gives CDR1 SGHAT, CDR2 FQNNGV.

The V and J genes are TRBV19 and TRBJ2-7; D not resolved. CDR1 is LNHDA and CDR2 is SQIVND in the germline V gene (reference sequence). Trimming left V 6 bases short and J 1 base short, with 10 bases between. This CDR3 is 13 amino acids long. The CDR3 is CASRGHSSYEQYF. CDR3 nucleotides: TGTGCCAGTAGGGGCCACAGTTCCTACGAGCAGTACTTC.

V and J are TRBV18 and TRBJ2-5, with D maybe TRBD2 (5 bases). Germline CDR1 and CDR2: KGHSH and LQKENI. CDR3 length: 13 amino acids. The V end was cut by 4 bases, the J end by 5 bases, with 11 bases between. CDR3 in amino acids: CASSRRAGETQYF. CDR3 nucleotide sequence: TGTGCCAGCTCACGGCGGGCCGGGGAGACCCAGTACTTC.

The chain uses TRBV29-1 and TRBJ1-2, with TRBD1 matching 12 bases. J was trimmed by 3 bases and V by 7 bases; bases with no gene match: 15. In germline, CDR1 is SQVTM, CDR2 ANQGSEA. This CDR3 spans 17 amino acids. The CDR3 loop is CSGGQGAVNIDYYGYTF. As DNA, the CDR3 is TGCAGCGGGGGACAGGGGGCAGTTAATATAGACTACTATGGCTACACCTTC.